This passage covers 14 T cell receptor beta chains from one sample sequenced in a study of cytomegalovirus exposure and HLA in healthy donors. The PCR made use of 60 Vbeta and 13 Jbeta primers. Some clones are missing from TCRdb's copy, which holds only in-frame ones; the method was immunoSEQ multiplex PCR. Of roughly 110,000 clones in the sample, just over 70% were seen once. The sample comprised PBMCs. These receptors originate from a boy aged 5-17 years in good health and CMV-seronegative.

This rearrangement joins TRBV7-9 to TRBJ2-7; unclear D gene. The V gene lost 5 bases and the J gene lost 5 bases, with 10 bases spanning the gap. Germline loops: CDR1 SEHNR, CDR2 FQNEAQ (reference sequence). The CDR3 is 12 residues long. CDR3 sequence: CASSPPRHEQYF. The DNA for the CDR3 is TGTGCCAGCAGCCCTCCTAGACACGAGCAGTACTTC.

The chain joins TRBV6-5 to TRBJ1-2, with D possibly matching TRBD1 (5 bases). The CDR3 contains 13 residues. The V end lost 4 bases, the J end lost 5 bases, and 11 bases lay between the germline ends. Germline V gives CDR1 MNHEY, CDR2 SVGAGI. CDR3: CASSSRGLYGYTF. In DNA form, the CDR3 reads TGTGCCAGCAGTTCGCGGGGCCTTTATGGCTACACCTTC.

CDR3 in amino acids: CASSSQVQPQHF. The DNA of the CDR3 is TGTGCCAGCAGTTCCCAGGTGCAGCCCCAGCATTTT. The V gene is TRBV28, the J gene TRBJ1-5; the D is unclear. Per the germline V gene, CDR1 is MDHEN and CDR2 is SYDVKM. Between the trimmed V and J ends, which lost 4 bases and 7 bases, there was a span of 8 bases. The CDR3 has 12 residues. The full variable domain, its missing parts supplied by reference TRBV28 and TRBJ1-5, is DVKVTQSSRYLVKRTGEKVFLECVQDMDHENMFWYRQDPGLGLRLIYFSYDVKMKEKGDIPEGYSVSREKKERFSLILESASTNQTSMYLCASSSQVQPQHFGDGTRLSIL.

CDR3 in amino acids: CASSLQGAGNTEAFF. For the CDR3, the DNA is TGTGCCAGCAGCTTACAGGGGGCAGGGAACACTGAAGCTTTCTTT. V is TRBV7-9 and J is TRBJ1-1; 8 nucleotides align to TRBD1. Trimming removed 2 bases from V and 1 base from J; junction bases left unmatched: 3. The CDR3 is made up of 15 amino acids. Germline-derived CDR1 and CDR2 are SEHNR and FQNEAQ (reference sequence).

The chain is built from TRBV18 and TRBJ1-2; D ambiguous. V lost 0 bases, J lost 6 bases, and 8 bases lay in between. The CDR3 sequence is 13 residues long. The germline V gene encodes CDR1 KGHSH and CDR2 LQKENI. CDR3 sequence (DNA): TGTGCCAGCTCACCACCGGTACGAGATGGCTACACCTTC. Its translation: CASSPPVRDGYTF.

The V and J genes are TRBV18 and TRBJ2-1, with TRBD2 identical over 13 bases. CDR1 is KGHSH, CDR2 LQKENI, per germline. The CDR3 is made up of 15 amino acids. With V trimmed by 6 bases and J by 6 bases, 5 bases remained unmatched. This chain's CDR3 is CASSPTSGRANEQFF. Written as DNA, the CDR3 is TGTGCCAGCTCCCCTACTAGCGGGAGGGCCAATGAGCAGTTCTTC.

V gene TRBV9 combines with J gene TRBJ1-1; 7 bases align to TRBD1. CDR3 length equals 14 residues. Germline V gives CDR1 SGDLS, CDR2 YYNGEE. Trimming cost V 4 bases and J 2 bases; bases outside gene matches: 5. As DNA, the CDR3 is TGTGCCAGCAGCCAGTGGACAGGCAACACTGAAGCTTTCTTT. Protein: CASSQWTGNTEAFF.

In its sample, this clone was seen a few times. V gene TRBV21-1 combines with J gene TRBJ2-7; the table's D call, TRBD1, was not checked against the DNA. TRBV21-1 is tagged as a pseudogene. The CDR3 runs 17 residues. CDR3 in DNA: TGTGCCAGCAGTCCAACGAAGGAACAGGGGGCGCGAAGCGAGCAGTACTTC. It specifies CASSPTKEQGARSEQYF.

This clone was found once. The chain links TRBV5-4 to TRBJ2-7; 9 positions match TRBD1. CDR3 size: 16 residues. Germline values: CDR1 SGHNT, CDR2 YYREEE (reference sequence). After removal of 4 bases from V and 0 bases from J, the junction contained 8 bases not matched to a gene. For the CDR3, the DNA is TGTGCCAGCAGCAGAACCGGGACAGGGAGCTCCTACGAGCAGTACTTC. Its protein is CASSRTGTGSSYEQYF.

The rearrangement uses TRBV5-6 and TRBJ1-5; weak D call: TRBD1 (5 bases). CDR3 length: 14 residues. Trimming took off 0 bases at V and 6 bases at J, with 10 bases between the two ends. From germline, CDR1 is SGHDT and CDR2 YYEEEE. CDR3 in amino acids: CASSLGQGSQPQHF. The CDR3 coding sequence is TGTGCCAGCAGCTTGGGTCAGGGTTCTCAGCCCCAGCATTTT.

V and J are TRBV2 and TRBJ1-2; TRBD1 matches 7 bases. V lost 2 bases to trimming and J lost 4 bases; unmatched junction nucleotides: 7. This CDR3 spans 15 amino acids. Germline V gene lookup returns CDR1 SNHLY and CDR2 FYNNEI. CDR3 in amino acids: CASSEQKGASYGYTF. The CDR3 DNA reads TGTGCCAGCAGTGAACAAAAGGGGGCCAGCTATGGCTACACCTTC.

The chain couples TRBV7-8 to TRBJ1-4; D gene ambiguous. This CDR3 region has 17 residues. Germline lookup yields CDR1 SGHVS and CDR2 FQNEAQ. The ends were cut back, 5 bases at V and 0 bases at J, with 16 bases in the middle. The DNA for the CDR3 is TGTGCCAGCAGCCCACCTAGATCGCATGCAACTAATGAAAAACTGTTTTTT. Translated: CASSPPRSHATNEKLFF.

This chain links TRBV15 with TRBJ2-3, with 7 bases identical to TRBD2. The CDR3 runs 16 residues. J gave up 4 bases and V 0 bases, and 7 bases lay outside the gene matches. Germline CDR1 LNHNV, CDR2 YYDKDF (reference sequence). The CDR3 DNA is TGTGCCACCAGCAGAGATCTGCAACGGGGGGCAGATACGCAGTATTTT. It is translated as CATSRDLQRGADTQYF.

This clone was detected a few times. The chain is built from TRBV7-3 and TRBJ2-5; 7 nucleotides agree with TRBD2. The end of the DNA is better explained by TRBJ2-7, so the J call may be wrong. The germline V gene has CDR1 SGHTA and CDR2 FQGTGA. CDR3 length equals 14 residues. CDR3 nucleotides: TGTGCCAGCAGCCGCGGGGGACCTTCCTACGAGCAGTACTTC. This translates into CASSRGGPSYEQYF.